Many counts were recorded for the clone carrying this T cell receptor (beta chain). What it recognizes is unknown. The germline V and J ends were trimmed by 7 bases and 3 bases, with 10 bases remaining between them. The CDR3 is made up of 12 amino acids. Germline V lookup: CDR1 SQVTM, CDR2 ANQGSEA. These data are taken from a study of CD8 T cells in ankylosing spondylitis. Notes on the study in general: In ankylosing spondylitis blood, a motif of roughly eight highly homologous TCR beta variants appeared characteristic.

Molecular-barcoded quantitative 5'-RACE produced these TCR beta libraries. TCRdb ran MiXCR on the 5' RACE reads and lists one entry per CDR3 protein. Here the sample spans about 140,000 distinct CDR3 sequences, roughly 8% being singletons. Sequenced: synovial fluid, either unsorted or a sorted T cell fraction (not recorded which). This sequence originates from a male donor with ankylosing spondylitis. This chain uses TRBV29-1 with TRBJ2-1, with unresolved D. CDR3 sequence: CSANVGYNEQFF. The CDR3 coding sequence is TGCAGCGCTAATGTTGGCTACAATGAGCAGTTCTTC.